This T cell receptor beta chain is drawn from a study of graft-versus-host responses after intestinal transplantation (TCRdb year 2021). Notes on the research overall: Multivisceral, liver-intestinal, or isolated intestinal transplants were received by the recipients. Every recipient was given anti-thymocyte globulin induction, followed by approximately 3 years of maintenance tacrolimus and steroids. After intestinal transplantation, graft-versus-host and host-versus-graft alloreactive T cell clones in the graft, circulation and bone marrow were tracked using bulk TCR-beta CDR3 sequencing. To identify alloreactive clones, pre-transplant mixed lymphocyte reaction products were sequenced and compared with unstimulated pre-transplant donor and recipient T cells. The cohort enrolled about two dozen intestinal transplant recipients, one of whom was a retransplant, and a few patients without pretransplant specimens were excluded. A peak of at least 4% donor T cells among recipient peripheral blood mononuclear cells was the definition used for donor T cell macrochimerism. Samples from a few later patients were sequenced in-house on an Illumina MiSeq with MiXCR processing rather than by the commercial service. Summary of the overall study and its limitations: In patients with donor T cell macrochimerism, the allografts had high GvH to HvG T cell clonal ratios. Early after transplant, peak levels of circulating GvH clones were associated with declines in HvG clones. GvH clones turned up in recipient bone marrow, with some appearing earlier in ileal mucosa or blood, a pattern consistent with an intestinal mucosal origin. The conclusions were limited by the relatively low number and heterogeneity of the intestinal transplant patients.

Taken from cysteine to phenylalanine, the CDR3 has 15 residues. The kept DNA is CDR3 alone, 45 bases in frame from the first base. The trim is 5 bases for V and 2 bases for J, with a gap of 15 bases between the germline ends. CDR1 and CDR2 were assigned from the germline V gene (reference sequence) as SEHNR and FQNEAQ. As to this clone: Per-base quality was not reported, and no clone a single base away is much larger than it.

The sample's time point label, in plain terms: cells obtained before transplantation from donor or recipient. In mixed lymphocyte reactions, around 200,000 CFSE-labeled pre-transplant responders were plated with around 200,000 irradiated violet-dye-labeled stimulators and cultured for 5 to 6 days. After the mixed lymphocyte reaction, proliferating CD3+CD4+CFSE-low and CD3+CD8+CFSE-low responder cells were FACS-sorted on a BD Influx sorter. Library creation used the immunoSEQ multiplex PCR assay. For most patients, genomic DNA was isolated using the Qiagen DNeasy Blood and Tissue Kit and was shipped frozen to Adaptive Biotechnologies for TCR sequencing. Adaptive Biotechnologies carried out high-throughput TCR-beta CDR3 sequencing of genomic DNA for most patients. The original pipeline was this. Adaptive's ImmunoSEQ software supplied the TCR sequencing data for 15 to 20 patients, while MiXCR and VDJtools were used to process a few other patients. CD4 versus CD8 sorting errors were corrected by removing sequences found in both subsets at a frequency ratio below 5:1. CDR3 nucleotide sequences shared between donor and recipient were removed because their origin could not be assigned. Alloreactive clones required at least 2-fold expansion over unstimulated cells and minimum CFSE-low frequency of 0.002% (template counts) or 0.001% (read counts). Clones were considered mappable if detected in sequenced pre-transplant spleen, lymph node, or MLR CFSE-low populations of the donor or recipient. Cumulative frequency of alloreactive clones was calculated as a percentage of all sequences weighted by copy number. The source is immuneACCESS, and TCRdb retained only in-frame sequences with V and J called. Part of the clones is not carried over; for the studies checked, unresolved V genes explain less than half of this, and the remainder is unexplained. The V and J calls and the clone size are those of that table, but D and trimming were determined from the DNA. For this sample there are about 13,000 clones; roughly 33% appear just once. The ten top clones hold roughly 2.8% of the sample.

Recombination joined TRBV7-9 with TRBJ1-2; TRBD1 is possibly the D segment (5 matching bases). This clonotype originated in a human patient who received an intestinal transplant. The sequenced sample was alloreactive CD8+ T cells from a mixed lymphocyte reaction culture, obtained before intestinal transplant. Sample cell subset or site, as interpreted from the label and publication: CFSE-low proliferating T cells sorted from roughly 6-day pre-transplant mixed lymphocyte reaction (GvH or HvG direction). The CDR3 in this case is CASSPLSGKNYGYTF. The DNA sequence is as follows: TGTGCCAGCAGCCCTCTCTCAGGGAAAAACTATGGCTACACCTTC.